This T cell receptor (beta chain) was recorded in a study of identical twins. General observations from the study: In cord blood, abundant beta clonotypes had fewer insertions; memory showed no trend.

In this sample, this clonotype turned up a few times. Its antigen is currently unknown. Template switching created a universal primer site, and the cDNA included unique molecular identifiers. Each CDR3 protein is one row after TCRdb ran MiXCR on the 5' RACE reads. The sample yields under 1 million distinct CDR3 sequences, more than 9% seen once. The sample also formed part of further work on yellow fever vaccine responses in identical twins.

This receptor was identified in a woman aged 18 to 35 in good health. Sequencing input: PBMCs.

CDR3 sequence (DNA): TGTGCCAGTAGTATTATTACTCGGTGGGCAGCTAACTATGGCTACACCTTC. Protein sequence: CASSIITRWAANYGYTF. The V and J genes are TRBV19 and TRBJ1-2; D uncertain. V lost 3 bases and J lost 0, with 17 bases in between. CDR1 LNHDA and CDR2 SQIVND come from the germline V gene (reference sequence). The CDR3 is 17 residues long.